This T cell receptor (beta chain) was recovered during a study of shared clonotypes between healthy human individuals. Study overall: Used for every donor were three CD4 naive, three CD4 memory, two CD8 naive and one CD8 memory plate.

J was trimmed by 4 bases and V by 7 bases; bases with no gene match: 15. In germline, CDR1 is SGDLS, CDR2 YYNGEE. The CDR3 consists of 17 residues. Naive CD8 cells lacked CD45RO, underwent positive selection for CCR7 and left out terminally differentiated effector memory CD45RA+ cells. The donors, healthy adults who were HIV-negative, had experienced no recent acute infections or vaccinations. When replicate PCRs were run on sorted subsets, they used 200 ng DNA, 30,000 to 35,000 T cell genomes. Profiling relied on immunoSEQ multiplex PCR, and the TCRdb table lists in-frame clones only, not all of them. The sample consists of hundreds of thousands of clones, approximately 96% of them appearing once. Study-level results: In the sorted subsets, rarefaction showed sequencing was incomplete despite large depth.

As to this clone: Its specificity is unknown.

This chain links TRBV9 with TRBJ2-5, with 11 bases fitting TRBD2. The clonotype originates from a woman aged 25 to 45 in good health. Sequencing used naive CD8+ T cells sorted from blood. DNA for the CDR3: TGTGCCAGCTCCAACCGAATAGCGGGAGGGATCGCAGAGACCCAGTACTTC. Amino acids: CASSNRIAGGIAETQYF.